These 9 T cell receptor beta chains were all obtained from the same sample, sequenced in a study of Ad26.COV2.S vaccination and SARS-CoV-2 variants. TCRdb's copy holds only in-frame clones and misses some; the assay was immunoSEQ multiplex PCR. The table lists about 680,000 clones, around 89% of them singletons. The treatment is: roughly 20 received Ad26.COV2.S at low or high dose, single or two shots; several received placebo; per-sample allocation not given. Collection of samples fell on day 63 after the first vaccine or placebo injection. The specimen comprised peripheral blood, sampled in a trial of Ad26.COV2.S vaccine versus placebo. All receptors derive from a person aged 18-60 years who received the Ad26.COV2.S COVID-19 vaccine or a placebo.

This sequence joins TRBV7-2 and TRBJ1-1, with D possibly TRBD1 on 5 matching bases. V shed 5 bases and J shed 10 bases, with 20 bases lying between them. Germline V CDR1 and CDR2: SGHTA, FQGNSA. The CDR3 is 14 residues long. CDR3 sequence reads: CASSPPSSGTRAFF. For the CDR3, the DNA is TGTGCCAGCAGCCCGCCAAGCTCAGGGACGCGAGCTTTCTTT.

The genes are TRBV21-1 and TRBJ1-2. TRBV21-1 is termed a pseudogene. The CDR3 contains 16 residues. The CDR3 DNA sequence: TGTGCCAGCAGCAAAAGGGGCTGGGACTCCAGAGATGGCTACACCTTC. Encoded protein: CASSKRGWDSRDGYTF.

V is TRBV21-1 and J is TRBJ1-2; the table's D call of TRBD1 was not tested on the DNA. TRBV21-1 is labeled a pseudogene. The length of the CDR3 is 19 residues. This CDR3 reads CASSKGGSPLLRDRYGYTF. CDR3 DNA: TGTGCCAGCAGCAAAGGGGGATCGCCACTTCTGAGGGACAGATATGGCTACACCTTC.

The table lists this clone with a count of one. The CDR3 region is CASSPQGQGLMGEQYF. CDR3 DNA: TGCGCCAGCAGCCCTCAGGGACAGGGCCTTATGGGCGAGCAGTACTTC. This rearrangement joins TRBV5-1 to TRBJ2-7; 9 bases are a match to TRBD1. With 4 bases clipped from V and 6 bases from J, the junction kept 14 bases outside the gene matches. CDR3 length: 16 amino acids. Germline lookup yields CDR1 SGHRS and CDR2 YFSETQ.

The chain is built from TRBV12-3 or TRBV12-4 and TRBJ2-2; no clear D. V lost 7 bases to trimming and J lost 2 bases, with 8 bases between them. CDR3 length equals 13 residues. CDR3 sequence: CASNLENTGELFF. The CDR3 coding sequence is TGTGCCAGCAACCTAGAAAACACCGGGGAGCTGTTTTTT.

The genes are TRBV9 and TRBJ1-2, with 7 nucleotides matching TRBD1. Germline V gene sequence: CDR1 SGDLS, CDR2 YYNGEE. Losses at the gene ends were 7 bases for V and 2 bases for J; bases not matched to a gene: 8. This CDR3 has 14 residues. The CDR3 DNA sequence: TGTGCCAGCTCCCGGTGGGACAGCAACTATGGCTACACCTTC. It is translated as CASSRWDSNYGYTF.

The chain joins TRBV4-3 to TRBJ1-2, with D possibly TRBD1 on 5 matching bases. This CDR3 spans 21 amino acids. CDR1 LGHNA and CDR2 YSLEER come from the germline V gene. Between the trimmed V and J ends, which lost 2 bases and 7 bases, there was a span of 35 bases. For the CDR3, the DNA is TGCGCCAGCAGCCAATCCGAGGAAGCGTCTCGGTTGGGCAGGGAGGATCTTGGCTACACCTTC. Amino acids: CASSQSEEASRLGREDLGYTF.

V gene TRBV3-1 (or the pseudogene TRBV3-2) combines with J gene TRBJ1-1; D remains ambiguous. With 4 bases removed from V and 0 bases from J, the gap between germline ends came to 12 bases. Germline V gene lookup returns CDR1 LGHDT and CDR2 YNNKEL (reference sequence). The CDR3 contains 15 residues. CDR3 DNA: TGTGCCAGCAGCCCGTACAAGGGAATGAACACTGAAGCTTTCTTT. It specifies CASSPYKGMNTEAFF.

This chain uses TRBV3-1 (or the pseudogene TRBV3-2) with TRBJ2-6; no definite D call. Germline CDR1 and CDR2: LGHDT and YNNKEL (reference sequence). The length of the CDR3 is 17 residues. Trimming removed 0 bases from V and 2 bases from J, with 11 bases in between. The CDR3 DNA sequence: TGTGCCAGCAGCCAAGATCTGGGGATGGCTGGGGCCAACGTCCTGACTTTC. It yields the protein CASSQDLGMAGANVLTF.